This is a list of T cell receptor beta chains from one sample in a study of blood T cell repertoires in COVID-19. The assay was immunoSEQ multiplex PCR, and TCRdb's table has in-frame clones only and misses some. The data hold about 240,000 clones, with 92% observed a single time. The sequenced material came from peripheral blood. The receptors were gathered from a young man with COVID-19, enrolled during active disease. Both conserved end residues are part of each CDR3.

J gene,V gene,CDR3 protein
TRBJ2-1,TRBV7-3,CASSNPGGMYNEQFF
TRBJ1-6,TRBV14,CASSQVRAPWGGSPLHF
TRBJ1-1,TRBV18,CASSPTTEMNTEAFF
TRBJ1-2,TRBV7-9,CASSPQGNYGYTF
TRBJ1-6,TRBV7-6,CASSHGQGGSYNSPLHF
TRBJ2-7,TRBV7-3,CASSNRGDGSYEQYF
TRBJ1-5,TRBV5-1,CASSPRAGVQPQHF
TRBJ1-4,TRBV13,CASSLAGEGNEKLFF
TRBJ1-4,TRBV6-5,CASSYSRGEKLFF
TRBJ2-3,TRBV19,CASSIERGAGTDTQYF
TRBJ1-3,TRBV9,CASSAQSDRGFVDTIYF
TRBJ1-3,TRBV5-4,CASSAGTVSGNTIYF
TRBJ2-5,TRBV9,CASSVARTGTTQETQYF
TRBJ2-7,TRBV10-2,CASSESEGGHNEQYF
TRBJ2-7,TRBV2,CASRPTTYEQYF
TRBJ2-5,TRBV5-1,CASSLTVQETQYF
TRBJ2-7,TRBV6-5,CASSPPGTGGEQYF
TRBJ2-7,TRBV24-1,CATSEGQGASDEQYF
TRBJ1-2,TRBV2,CASSQQGADGYTF
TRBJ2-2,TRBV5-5,CASSLVGATGELFF